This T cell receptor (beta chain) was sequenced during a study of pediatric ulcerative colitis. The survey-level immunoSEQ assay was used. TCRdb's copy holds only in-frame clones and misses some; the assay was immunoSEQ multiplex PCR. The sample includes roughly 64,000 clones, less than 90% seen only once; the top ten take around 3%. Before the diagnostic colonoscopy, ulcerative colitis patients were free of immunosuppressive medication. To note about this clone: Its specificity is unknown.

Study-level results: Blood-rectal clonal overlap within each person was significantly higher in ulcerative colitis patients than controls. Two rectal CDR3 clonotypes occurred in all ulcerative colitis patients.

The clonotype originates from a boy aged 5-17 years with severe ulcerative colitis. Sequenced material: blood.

The CDR3 reads CASSLASRSGDEQFF. The CDR3 nucleotides are TGTGCCAGCAGCTTAGCCAGCCGCTCCGGGGATGAGCAGTTCTTC. J is TRBJ2-1 and V is TRBV7-6; D is possibly TRBD2 (5 bases). In germline, CDR1 is SGHVS, CDR2 FNYEAQ. V dropped 0 bases and J dropped 8 bases, with 14 bases sitting between them. This CDR3 has 15 residues.